This is a list of T cell receptor beta chains from one sample in a study of CD8 T cells in ankylosing spondylitis. TCRdb called the 5' RACE reads again in MiXCR, with one record for every CDR3 protein. Of about 360,000 distinct CDR3 sequences in the sample, roughly 22% were seen once. The sample taken for sequencing was blood, either unsorted or a sorted T cell fraction (not recorded which). The receptors come from a male donor with ankylosing spondylitis or in good health (not recorded which). Both conserved end residues are part of each CDR3. Expanded clones are given a class, and other clones once, few, many or no size at all.

clone_size: -; j_call: TRBJ2-7; v_call: TRBV5-1; cdr3_aa: CASSLALGQGADYEQYF
clone_size: few; j_call: TRBJ2-5; v_call: TRBV20-1; cdr3_aa: CSARDQGAVGETQYF
clone_size: -; j_call: TRBJ2-7; v_call: TRBV20-1; cdr3_aa: CSASHRGGAYEQYF
clone_size: -; j_call: TRBJ2-2; v_call: TRBV10-1; cdr3_aa: CASSESAPTTGELFF
clone_size: many; j_call: TRBJ2-5; v_call: TRBV12-3/TRBV12-4; cdr3_aa: CASSLNWETQYF
clone_size: few; j_call: TRBJ2-3; v_call: TRBV18; cdr3_aa: CASSPQNLDTQYF
clone_size: -; j_call: TRBJ1-5; v_call: TRBV12-3/TRBV12-4; cdr3_aa: CASSLGVTGTQPQHF
clone_size: few; j_call: TRBJ2-1; v_call: TRBV28; cdr3_aa: CASRTSGTGYNEQFF
clone_size: -; j_call: TRBJ2-5; v_call: TRBV2; cdr3_aa: CASSEVATIQETQYF
clone_size: -; j_call: TRBJ2-1; v_call: TRBV12-3/TRBV12-4; cdr3_aa: CASSLWGSDEQFF
clone_size: -; j_call: TRBJ2-7; v_call: TRBV4-1; cdr3_aa: CASSQLGATPYEQYF
clone_size: -; j_call: TRBJ1-1; v_call: TRBV7-8; cdr3_aa: CASSLNPDGGTEAFF
clone_size: -; j_call: TRBJ2-1; v_call: TRBV5-5; cdr3_aa: CASSPGVREQFF
clone_size: few; j_call: TRBJ2-5; v_call: TRBV6-5; cdr3_aa: CASSYSIGPAETQYF
clone_size: many; j_call: TRBJ2-6; v_call: TRBV12-3/TRBV12-4; cdr3_aa: CASRGGAKSGANVLTF
clone_size: few; j_call: TRBJ2-1; v_call: TRBV11-2; cdr3_aa: CASSLGRVLAPSYNEQFF
clone_size: -; j_call: TRBJ2-7; v_call: TRBV28; cdr3_aa: CASTLPGNSYEQYF
clone_size: -; j_call: TRBJ2-3; v_call: TRBV20-1; cdr3_aa: CSASPGQGVPAGPQDTQYF
clone_size: -; j_call: TRBJ2-1; v_call: TRBV11-1; cdr3_aa: CASSTGQGDEQFF
clone_size: -; j_call: TRBJ2-3; v_call: TRBV6-1; cdr3_aa: CASSGVPPDTQYF
clone_size: -; j_call: TRBJ2-5; v_call: TRBV12-3/TRBV12-4; cdr3_aa: CASSAQGQGKETQYF
clone_size: many; j_call: TRBJ2-6; v_call: TRBV27; cdr3_aa: CASSLQDSGANVLTF
clone_size: -; j_call: TRBJ2-7; v_call: TRBV11-2; cdr3_aa: CASSLRQVAQYF
clone_size: -; j_call: TRBJ2-7; v_call: TRBV7-3; cdr3_aa: CASSSHWGLFYEQYF
clone_size: -; j_call: TRBJ2-7; v_call: TRBV20-1; cdr3_aa: CSARDSVEGVPHEQYF
clone_size: -; j_call: TRBJ2-7; v_call: TRBV6-5; cdr3_aa: CASSYLQGASYEQYF
clone_size: few; j_call: TRBJ1-1; v_call: TRBV27; cdr3_aa: CASSLYAGLNTEAFF
clone_size: few; j_call: TRBJ2-2; v_call: TRBV7-9; cdr3_aa: CALTGPGQNTGELFF
clone_size: -; j_call: TRBJ2-7; v_call: TRBV20-1; cdr3_aa: CSARAGTSLTYEQYF
clone_size: -; j_call: TRBJ2-1; v_call: TRBV27; cdr3_aa: CASSSRTSGENYNEQFF
clone_size: few; j_call: TRBJ2-5; v_call: TRBV7-8; cdr3_aa: CASSLGGARETQYF
clone_size: -; j_call: TRBJ2-1; v_call: TRBV4-1; cdr3_aa: CASSQAATSGGEGEQFF
clone_size: few; j_call: TRBJ2-5; v_call: TRBV12-3/TRBV12-4; cdr3_aa: CASSQTGSLETQYF
clone_size: -; j_call: TRBJ1-1; v_call: TRBV25-1; cdr3_aa: CASQGPEAFF
clone_size: many; j_call: TRBJ1-3; v_call: TRBV20-1; cdr3_aa: CSARGLAGNTIYF
clone_size: few; j_call: TRBJ2-3; v_call: TRBV12-3/TRBV12-4; cdr3_aa: CASSITGGPSDTQYF
clone_size: -; j_call: TRBJ2-3; v_call: TRBV6-1; cdr3_aa: CASSPSLSENFPDTQYF
clone_size: few; j_call: TRBJ2-1; v_call: TRBV10-3; cdr3_aa: CAISGDRSSYNEQFF
clone_size: -; j_call: TRBJ2-7; v_call: TRBV2; cdr3_aa: CANSDRAPYEQYF
clone_size: -; j_call: TRBJ2-7; v_call: TRBV4-1; cdr3_aa: CASSHEGGPYEQYF
clone_size: few; j_call: TRBJ2-1; v_call: TRBV30; cdr3_aa: CAWSQGVGSYNEQFF
clone_size: -; j_call: TRBJ2-7; v_call: TRBV5-1; cdr3_aa: CASSAPGPRSPEQYF
clone_size: few; j_call: TRBJ1-2; v_call: TRBV10-3; cdr3_aa: CAISEGTGADYYTF
clone_size: few; j_call: TRBJ2-7; v_call: TRBV27; cdr3_aa: CASKDRGSYEQYF
clone_size: -; j_call: TRBJ2-7; v_call: TRBV7-9; cdr3_aa: CASSPLAVEQYF
clone_size: many; j_call: TRBJ2-2; v_call: TRBV20-1; cdr3_aa: CSARDKAGGRELFF
clone_size: -; j_call: TRBJ2-1; v_call: TRBV9; cdr3_aa: CASSVDGGAAYNEQFF
clone_size: few; j_call: TRBJ2-7; v_call: TRBV6-1; cdr3_aa: CASRDTGRSYEQYF
clone_size: -; j_call: TRBJ1-1; v_call: TRBV7-9; cdr3_aa: CASSDASVNTEAFF